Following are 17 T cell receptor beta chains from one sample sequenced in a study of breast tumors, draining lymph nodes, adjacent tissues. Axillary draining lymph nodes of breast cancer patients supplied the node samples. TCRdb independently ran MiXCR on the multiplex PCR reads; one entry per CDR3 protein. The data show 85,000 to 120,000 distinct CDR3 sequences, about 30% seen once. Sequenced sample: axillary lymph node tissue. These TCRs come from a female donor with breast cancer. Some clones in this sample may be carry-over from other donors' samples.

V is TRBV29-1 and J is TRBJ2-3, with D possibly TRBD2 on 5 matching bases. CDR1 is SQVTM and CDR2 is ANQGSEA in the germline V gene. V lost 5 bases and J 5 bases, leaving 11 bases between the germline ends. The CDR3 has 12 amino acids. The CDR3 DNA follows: TGCAGCGTTCGGCGGGTGGGAGATACGCAGTATTTT. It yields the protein CSVRRVGDTQYF.

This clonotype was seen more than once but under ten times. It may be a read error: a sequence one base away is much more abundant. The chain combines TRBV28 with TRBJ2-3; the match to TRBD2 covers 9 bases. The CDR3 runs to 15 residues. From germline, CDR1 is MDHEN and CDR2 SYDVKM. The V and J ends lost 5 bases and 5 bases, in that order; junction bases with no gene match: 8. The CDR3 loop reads CASSPSSGTIDTQYF. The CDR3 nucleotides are TGTGCCAGCAGTCCTTCTAGCGGGACGATAGATACGCAGTATTTT.

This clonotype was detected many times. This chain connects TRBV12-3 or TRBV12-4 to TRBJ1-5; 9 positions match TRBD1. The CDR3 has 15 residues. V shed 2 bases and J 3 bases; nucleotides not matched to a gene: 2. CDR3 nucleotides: TGTGCCAGCAGTTTAACAGGGGGCTTCAATCAGCCCCAGCATTTT. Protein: CASSLTGGFNQPQHF.

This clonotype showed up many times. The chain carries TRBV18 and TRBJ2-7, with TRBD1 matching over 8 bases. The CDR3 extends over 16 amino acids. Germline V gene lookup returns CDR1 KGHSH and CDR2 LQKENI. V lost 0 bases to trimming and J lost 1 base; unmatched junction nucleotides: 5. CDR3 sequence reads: CASSPPTRGPSYEQYF. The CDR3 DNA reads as TGTGCCAGCTCACCACCGACCAGGGGGCCGTCCTACGAGCAGTACTTC.

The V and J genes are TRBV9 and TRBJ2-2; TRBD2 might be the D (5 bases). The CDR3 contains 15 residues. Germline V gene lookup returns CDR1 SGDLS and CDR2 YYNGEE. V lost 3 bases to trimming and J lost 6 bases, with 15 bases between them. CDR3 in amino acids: CASSALPSSPGELFF. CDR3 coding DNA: TGTGCCAGCAGCGCCCTTCCTAGCTCTCCCGGGGAGCTGTTTTTT.

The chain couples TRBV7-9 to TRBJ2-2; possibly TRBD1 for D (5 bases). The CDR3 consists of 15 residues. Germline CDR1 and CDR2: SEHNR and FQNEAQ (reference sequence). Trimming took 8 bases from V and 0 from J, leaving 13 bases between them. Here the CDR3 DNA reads TGTGCCAGCGGGGCAGACAGTTCGAACACCGGGGAGCTGTTTTTT. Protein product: CASGADSSNTGELFF. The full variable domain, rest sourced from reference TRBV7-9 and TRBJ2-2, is DTGVSQNPRHKITKRGQNVTFRCDPISEHNRLYWYRQTLGQGPEFLTYFQNEAQLEKSRLLSDRFSAERPKGSFSTLEIQRTEQGDSAMYLCASGADSSNTGELFFGEGSRLTVL.

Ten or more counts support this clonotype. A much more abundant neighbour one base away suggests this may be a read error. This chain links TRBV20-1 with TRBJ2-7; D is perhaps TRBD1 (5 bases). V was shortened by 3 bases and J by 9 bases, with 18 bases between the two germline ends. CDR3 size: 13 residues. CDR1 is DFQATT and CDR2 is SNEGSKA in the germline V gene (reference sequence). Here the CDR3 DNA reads TGCAGTGCTAGTACCGCTGGGGCCTTCGCGCAGTACTTC. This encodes CSASTAGAFAQYF.

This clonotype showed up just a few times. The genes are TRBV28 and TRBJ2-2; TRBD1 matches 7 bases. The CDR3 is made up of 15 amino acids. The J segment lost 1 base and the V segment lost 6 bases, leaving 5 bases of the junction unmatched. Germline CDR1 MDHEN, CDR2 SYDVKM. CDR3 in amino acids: CASRQGQKNTGELFF. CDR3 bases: TGTGCCAGCAGGCAGGGACAGAAGAACACCGGGGAGCTGTTTTTT.

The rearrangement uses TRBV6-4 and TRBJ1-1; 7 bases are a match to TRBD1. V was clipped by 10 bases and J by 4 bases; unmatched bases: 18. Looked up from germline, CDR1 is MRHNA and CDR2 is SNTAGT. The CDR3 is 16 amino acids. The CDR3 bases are TGTGCCATTCTACAAACTACGACAGGGAGGAGCACTGAAGCTTTCTTT. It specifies CAILQTTTGRSTEAFF.

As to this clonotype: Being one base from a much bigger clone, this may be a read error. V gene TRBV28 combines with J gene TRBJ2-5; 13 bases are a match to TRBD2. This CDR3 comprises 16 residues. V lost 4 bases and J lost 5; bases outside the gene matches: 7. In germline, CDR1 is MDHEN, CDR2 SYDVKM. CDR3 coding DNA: TGTGCCAGCAGTTCTGGGGAGACTAGCGGGAGGGAGACCCAGTACTTC. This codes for CASSSGETSGRETQYF.

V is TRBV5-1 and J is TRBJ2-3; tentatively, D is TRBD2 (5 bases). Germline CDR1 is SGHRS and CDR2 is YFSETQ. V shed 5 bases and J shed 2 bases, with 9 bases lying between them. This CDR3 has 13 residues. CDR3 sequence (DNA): TGCGCCAGCAGAGGAGGCATCACAGATACGCAGTATTTT. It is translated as CASRGGITDTQYF.

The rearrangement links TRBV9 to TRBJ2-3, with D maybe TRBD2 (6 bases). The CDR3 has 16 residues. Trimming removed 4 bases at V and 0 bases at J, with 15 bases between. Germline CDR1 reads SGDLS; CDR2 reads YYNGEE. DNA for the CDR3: TGTGCCAGCAGCTGGGGTGTGGGGACTAGCACAGATACGCAGTATTTT. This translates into CASSWGVGTSTDTQYF. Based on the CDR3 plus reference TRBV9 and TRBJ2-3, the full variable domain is DSGVTQTPKHLITATGQRVTLRCSPRSGDLSVYWYQQSLDQGLQFLIQYYNGEERAKGNILERFSAQQFPDLHSELNLSSLELGDSALYFCASSWGVGTSTDTQYFGPGTRLTVL.

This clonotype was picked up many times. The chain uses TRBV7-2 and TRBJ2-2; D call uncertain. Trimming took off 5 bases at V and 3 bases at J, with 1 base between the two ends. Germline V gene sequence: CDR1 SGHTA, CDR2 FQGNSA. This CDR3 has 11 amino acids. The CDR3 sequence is CASSHTGELFF. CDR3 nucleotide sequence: TGTGCCAGCAGCCACACCGGGGAGCTGTTTTTT. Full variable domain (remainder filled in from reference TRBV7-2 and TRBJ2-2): GAGVSQSPSNKVTEKGKDVELRCDPISGHTALYWYRQSLGQGLEFLIYFQGNSAPDKSGLPSDRFSAERTGGSVSTLTIQRTQQEDSAVYLCASSHTGELFFGEGSRLTVL.

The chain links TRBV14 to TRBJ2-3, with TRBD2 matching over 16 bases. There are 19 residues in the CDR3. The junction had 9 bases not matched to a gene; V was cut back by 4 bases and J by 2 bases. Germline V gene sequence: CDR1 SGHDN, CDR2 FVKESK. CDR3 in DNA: TGTGCCAGCAGCCCAACTAGTGGGACTAGCGGGGGGGTCACAGATACGCAGTATTTT. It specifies CASSPTSGTSGGVTDTQYF.

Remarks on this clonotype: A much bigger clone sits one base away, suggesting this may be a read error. The CDR3 DNA reads as TGCGGTGCTAGAGGTGGTGGCACGCAAGCGACCCAGTACTTC. Its translation is CGARGGGTQATQYF. The V call is TRBV20-1, the J call TRBJ2-5; D unclear. Germline V gene lookup returns CDR1 DFQATT and CDR2 SNEGSKA (reference sequence). The CDR3 extends over 14 amino acids.

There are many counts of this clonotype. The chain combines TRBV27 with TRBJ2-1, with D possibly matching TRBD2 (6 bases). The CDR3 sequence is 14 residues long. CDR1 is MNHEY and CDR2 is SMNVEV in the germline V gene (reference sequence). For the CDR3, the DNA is TGTTCCTCTCAAGATGGGGGGAACTACAATGAGCAGTTCTTC. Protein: CSSQDGGNYNEQFF.

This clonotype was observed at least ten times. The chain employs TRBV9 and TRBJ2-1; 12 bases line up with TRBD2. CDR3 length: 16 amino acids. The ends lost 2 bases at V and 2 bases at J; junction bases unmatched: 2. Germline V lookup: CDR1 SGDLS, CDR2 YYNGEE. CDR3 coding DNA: TGTGCCAGCAGCGTCGGACTAGCGGGAACCTACAATGAGCAGTTCTTC. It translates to CASSVGLAGTYNEQFF.